Each of the 31 T cell receptor beta chains below was sequenced from the same sample in a study of cytomegalovirus exposure and HLA in healthy donors. 60 Vbeta and 13 Jbeta primers were used in PCR. This table comes from immunoSEQ multiplex PCR, and its TCRdb copy is limited to in-frame clones, with some not included. The sample lists over 150,000 clones, roughly 80% occurring once. The sequencing input was PBMCs. These TCRs come from a woman between 40 and 50 years old in good health and CMV-seronegative.

This chain uses TRBV7-9 with TRBJ2-4; D unresolved. CDR1 and CDR2 from the germline V gene are SEHNR and FQNEAQ (reference sequence). The CDR3 runs to 14 residues. The V end lost 3 bases, the J end lost 1 base, and 7 bases lay between the germline ends. The CDR3 protein is CASSFNLAKNIQYF. The CDR3 DNA sequence: TGTGCCAGCAGCTTCAATTTGGCCAAAAACATTCAGTACTTC.

This chain uses TRBV7-9 with TRBJ2-2; 7 positions agree with TRBD1. The CDR3 is 14 amino acids. Germline V gene data show CDR1 as SEHNR and CDR2 as FQNEAQ (reference sequence). The V segment lost 5 bases and the J segment 4 bases; nucleotides outside the gene matches: 4. The CDR3 spells CASSDRDSTGELFF. The CDR3 DNA reads as TGTGCCAGCAGCGACCGGGACAGCACCGGGGAGCTGTTTTTT.

This sequence joins TRBV11-3 and TRBJ1-3; D gene ambiguous. The CDR3 loop spans 15 amino acids. V was pared by 7 bases and J by 1 base, with 14 bases between. The V gene's germline CDR1 is SGHNT and CDR2 YENEEA. CDR3: CASTLGDGSGNTIYF. The CDR3 nucleotides are TGTGCCAGCACCCTAGGTGATGGGTCTGGAAACACCATATATTTT.

This rearrangement joins TRBV28 to TRBJ2-3, with 7 bases matching TRBD1. The CDR3 runs to 15 residues. Germline V gene sequence: CDR1 MDHEN, CDR2 SYDVKM. The junction had 12 bases not matched to a gene; V was cut back by 10 bases and J by 2 bases. In DNA form, the CDR3 reads TGTGCCACCGAGACAGGGAAACACTCCACAGATACGCAGTATTTT. This gives the protein CATETGKHSTDTQYF.

V gene TRBV18 combines with J gene TRBJ2-5; 8 bases line up with TRBD2. The V segment lost 2 bases and the J segment 2 bases; nucleotides outside the gene matches: 4. The germline CDR1 and CDR2 sequences are KGHSH and LQKENI. This CDR3 has 15 residues. The CDR3 loop reads CASSPAGGRQETQYF. For the CDR3, the DNA is TGTGCCAGCTCACCAGCGGGGGGCCGGCAAGAGACCCAGTACTTC.

The chain carries TRBV5-1 and TRBJ2-1; 8 bases are a match to TRBD2. The CDR3 spans 15 residues. Germline V gives CDR1 SGHRS, CDR2 YFSETQ. Trimming cost V 2 bases and J 8 bases; bases outside gene matches: 9. The CDR3 reads CASSFVAGRGDEQFF. The CDR3 DNA sequence: TGCGCCAGCAGCTTTGTCGCAGGGCGGGGGGATGAGCAGTTCTTC.

This chain joins TRBV27 and TRBJ2-7; D is ambiguous. The CDR3 has 14 amino acids. Germline lookup yields CDR1 MNHEY and CDR2 SMNVEV (reference sequence). V was clipped by 0 bases and J by 6 bases, with 12 bases between them. CDR3 coding DNA: TGTGCCAGCAGTTTATCGAATGAGATCCTCGAGCAGTACTTC. Translation gives CASSLSNEILEQYF.

The chain employs TRBV11-2 and TRBJ2-1; 9 bases map to TRBD1. Looked up from germline, CDR1 is SGHAT and CDR2 is FQNNGV. Trimming removed 4 bases from V and 9 bases from J; junction bases left unmatched: 10. The CDR3 extends over 15 amino acids. CDR3 sequence: CASSSTGTGMGEQFF. CDR3 DNA sequence: TGTGCCAGCAGCTCCACCGGGACAGGGATGGGTGAGCAGTTCTTC.

This clone was counted a single time. The genes are TRBV2 and TRBJ1-5; D unresolved. Germline CDR1 and CDR2: SNHLY and FYNNEI. The V gene lost 9 bases and the J gene lost 1 base, with 13 bases spanning the gap. This CDR3 comprises 14 residues. This CDR3 reads CASGIEGSNQPQHF. CDR3 DNA sequence: TGTGCCAGTGGGATAGAGGGCAGCAATCAGCCCCAGCATTTT.

The rearrangement joins TRBV5-6 to TRBJ2-1, with 12 bases aligning to TRBD2. The CDR3 sequence is 15 residues long. Trimming removed 1 base from V and 9 bases from J; junction bases left unmatched: 5. CDR1 is SGHDT, CDR2 YYEEEE, per germline. The CDR3 region has the DNA TGTGCCAGCAGCTTGTGGGCTAGCGGGGGGGGTGAGCAGTTCTTC. It encodes CASSLWASGGGEQFF.

V is TRBV6-6 and J is TRBJ1-1, with 12 nucleotides matching TRBD1. Germline values: CDR1 MNHNY, CDR2 SVGAGI (reference sequence). The V segment lost 6 bases and the J segment 4 bases; nucleotides outside the gene matches: 9. This CDR3 has 16 amino acids. The CDR3 bases are TGTGCCAGCAGCCCGGGACAGGGGGCCTGGGTCACTGAAGCTTTCTTT. It is translated as CASSPGQGAWVTEAFF.

With regard to this clone: The same CDR3 also results from other DNA sequences found in this sample. The J gene is TRBJ1-1, the V gene TRBV5-6; D is ambiguous. V shed 1 base and J shed 7 bases, with 8 bases lying between them. The CDR3 contains 12 residues. Germline CDR1 is SGHDT and CDR2 is YYEEEE. CDR3 DNA: TGTGCCAGCAGCTTGATGGGGAGTGAAGCTTTCTTT. Protein sequence: CASSLMGSEAFF.

The CDR3 here is CASRDSGTGTFF. CDR3 coding DNA: TGTGCCAGCAGAGATTCCGGGACAGGTACTTTCTTT. V and J are TRBV6-1 and TRBJ1-1; 8 nucleotides align to TRBD1. CDR3 length: 12 residues. From germline, CDR1 is MNHNS and CDR2 SASEGT. V lost 6 bases and J lost 12; bases outside the gene matches: 9.

This clone was detected a few times. The chain joins TRBV10-3 to TRBJ1-1, with TRBD1 matching 8 bases. The J segment lost 3 bases and the V segment lost 5 bases, leaving 2 bases of the junction unmatched. CDR3 length: 13 residues. Per the germline V gene, CDR1 is ENHRY and CDR2 is SYGVKD. The CDR3, as DNA: TGTGCCATCAGTACGGACAGGGACACTGAAGCTTTCTTT. It specifies CAISTDRDTEAFF.

The chain links TRBV6-1 to TRBJ2-5; D may be TRBD1 (7 bases). This CDR3 is built from 14 residues. From germline, CDR1 is MNHNS and CDR2 SASEGT. V was cut by 5 bases and J by 5 bases, with 15 bases left in between. CDR3 DNA sequence: TGTGCCAGCAGTCTAGGGGGCGGGGAGGAGACCCAGTACTTC. Encoded protein: CASSLGGGEETQYF.

This clone was seen a handful of times. The chain carries TRBV11-2 and TRBJ2-7, with 7 bases lining up with TRBD1. This CDR3 is built from 15 residues. After removal of 1 base from V and 2 bases from J, the junction contained 5 bases not matched to a gene. Looked up from germline, CDR1 is SGHAT and CDR2 is FQNNGV. CDR3 nucleotide sequence: TGTGCCAGCAGCTTAGGGACAGGAACCGCCTACGAGCAGTACTTC. This sequence encodes CASSLGTGTAYEQYF.

The chain links TRBV2 to TRBJ2-1; possible D gene TRBD2, 5 bases. The CDR3 is 17 amino acids. The V end was cut by 7 bases, the J end by 4 bases, with 23 bases between. The germline V gene has CDR1 SNHLY and CDR2 FYNNEI. The CDR3 loop is CASTVKAGGTEYNEQFF. The CDR3 bases are TGTGCCAGCACTGTGAAAGCAGGAGGCACAGAATACAATGAGCAGTTCTTC.

The chain recombines TRBV19 with TRBJ1-5, with D perhaps matching TRBD1 (6 bases). The germline CDR1 and CDR2 sequences are LNHDA and SQIVND (reference sequence). The ends were cut back, 0 bases at V and 6 bases at J, with 12 bases in the middle. The CDR3 has 15 amino acids. CDR3 sequence: CASSIERGGVQPQHF. In DNA form, the CDR3 reads TGTGCCAGTAGTATAGAGAGGGGGGGGGTTCAGCCCCAGCATTTT.

The chain carries TRBV27 and TRBJ1-1, with 8 bases lining up with TRBD1. The CDR3 is made up of 14 amino acids. The germline gives CDR1 MNHEY, CDR2 SMNVEV (reference sequence). Trimming removed 5 bases from V and 3 bases from J; junction bases left unmatched: 5. The CDR3 here is CASSLRGRYTEAFF. CDR3 DNA sequence: TGTGCCAGCAGTCTCAGGGGGCGTTACACTGAAGCTTTCTTT.

The chain uses TRBV7-9 and TRBJ2-6; 8 nucleotides agree with TRBD2. Unmatched junction bases numbered 4, after V lost 2 bases and J lost 4 bases. This CDR3 region has 16 residues. Germline lookup yields CDR1 SEHNR and CDR2 FQNEAQ (reference sequence). CDR3 protein: CASSLTGGEGANVLTF. CDR3 DNA: TGTGCCAGCAGCTTAACCGGGGGGGAGGGGGCCAACGTCCTGACTTTC. Combining the CDR3 with reference TRBV7-9 and TRBJ2-6 gives the whole variable domain DTGVSQNPRHKITKRGQNVTFRCDPISEHNRLYWYRQTLGQGPEFLTYFQNEAQLEKSRLLSDRFSAERPKGSFSTLEIQRTEQGDSAMYLCASSLTGGEGANVLTFGAGSRLTVL.

This chain uses TRBV6-1 with TRBJ1-4; the D gene is possibly TRBD1 (5 bases). Trimming stripped 3 bases from V and 4 bases from J, with 12 bases between. Germline V lookup: CDR1 MNHNS, CDR2 SASEGT. CDR3 size: 15 residues. CDR3: CASSDAGDYNEKLFF. The CDR3 nucleotides read TGTGCCAGCAGTGATGCGGGGGACTATAATGAAAAACTGTTTTTT.

This clone was picked up one time. This chain links TRBV30 with TRBJ1-2; D uncertain. This CDR3 contains 13 residues. Germline CDR1 is GTSNPN and CDR2 is SVGIG (reference sequence). Between the trimmed V and J ends, which lost 0 bases and 5 bases, there was a span of 10 bases. The CDR3 DNA follows: TGTGCCTGGAGTGTACAGCTTATTTATGGCTACACCTTC. Residues: CAWSVQLIYGYTF.

The chain links TRBV4-2 to TRBJ2-3, with 7 bases matching TRBD1. Trimming at V came to 4 bases and at J to 8 bases, leaving 9 bases not matched to a gene. Germline V lookup: CDR1 LGHNA, CDR2 YNFKEQ. The CDR3 contains 14 residues. For the CDR3, the DNA is TGTGCCAGCAGCCTGACAGGGAGCGGCGGTACGCAGTATTTT. Amino acid sequence: CASSLTGSGGTQYF.

The J gene is TRBJ1-6, the V gene TRBV5-6; 9 bases line up with TRBD1. CDR3 length: 15 residues. After removal of 4 bases from V and 6 bases from J, the junction contained 5 bases not matched to a gene. The germline V gene encodes CDR1 SGHDT and CDR2 YYEEEE. The CDR3 loop reads CASSRDRVGNSPLHF. Written as DNA, the CDR3 is TGTGCCAGCAGCCGGGACAGGGTCGGTAATTCACCCCTCCACTTT.

The rearrangement links TRBV7-9 to TRBJ2-7, with D possibly being TRBD1 (6 bases). This CDR3 contains 13 residues. Germline CDR1 and CDR2: SEHNR and FQNEAQ (reference sequence). Trimming stripped 0 bases from V and 7 bases from J, with 10 bases between. CDR3 coding DNA: TGTGCCAGCAGCTTAGCCATAGGGGGTGAGCAGTACTTC. Its protein product is CASSLAIGGEQYF.

The chain couples TRBV2 to TRBJ1-2; TRBD1 might be the D (5 bases). Trimming left V 5 bases short and J 0 bases short, with 10 bases between. CDR1 and CDR2 (germline): SNHLY, FYNNEI. The CDR3 runs 14 residues. Written as DNA, the CDR3 is TGTGCCAGCAGTCCGACAGATTCTAACTATGGCTACACCTTC. Its translation: CASSPTDSNYGYTF.

The chain has TRBV13 and TRBJ2-7, with TRBD2 matching over 10 bases. Germline lookup yields CDR1 PRHDT and CDR2 FYEKMQ (reference sequence). J gave up 0 bases and V 5 bases, and 4 bases lay outside the gene matches. The CDR3 runs 15 residues. The CDR3 region has the DNA TGTGCCAGCAGCCACACTAGCGGGATCTCCTACGAGCAGTACTTC. Its protein product is CASSHTSGISYEQYF.

J is TRBJ2-2 and V is TRBV5-6; 9 positions agree with TRBD1. The CDR3 loop spans 14 amino acids. Germline CDR1 and CDR2: SGHDT and YYEEEE. The V and J ends lost 3 bases and 3 bases, in that order; junction bases with no gene match: 0. CDR3 coding DNA: TGTGCCAGCAGCTGGGACAGGGACACCGGGGAGCTGTTTTTT. Its translation is CASSWDRDTGELFF.

The chain recombines TRBV4-1 with TRBJ2-7, with D perhaps matching TRBD1 (8 bases). Between the trimmed V and J ends, which lost 4 bases and 6 bases, there was a span of 19 bases. Germline lookup yields CDR1 MGHRA and CDR2 YSYEKL. The CDR3 has 15 residues. CDR3 in amino acids: CASSPTSTGEGEQYF. The CDR3 nucleotides read TGCGCCAGCAGCCCCACCTCGACAGGGGAGGGCGAGCAGTACTTC.

The V and J genes are TRBV4-1 and TRBJ2-3; 8 bases are shared with TRBD1. Losses at the gene ends were 4 bases for V and 5 bases for J; bases not matched to a gene: 14. Germline V CDR1 and CDR2: MGHRA, YSYEKL. The CDR3 has 17 residues. The CDR3 reads CASSRGPSGGQIDTQYF. In DNA form, the CDR3 reads TGCGCCAGCAGCCGGGGGCCCTCAGGGGGCCAGATAGATACGCAGTATTTT.

The CDR3 is CASSFGASGGGEQFF. The CDR3 nucleotides are TGTGCCAGCAGCTTCGGGGCTAGCGGGGGGGGTGAGCAGTTCTTC. The chain links TRBV7-9 to TRBJ2-1, with 12 bases aligning to TRBD2. V was clipped by 3 bases and J by 9 bases; unmatched bases: 6. The CDR3 covers 15 residues. Germline CDR1 SEHNR, CDR2 FQNEAQ (reference sequence).